This T cell receptor beta chain was recorded in a study of shared clonotypes between healthy human individuals. Study at large: There were three CD4 naive, three CD4 memory, two CD8 naive and one CD8 memory plates per donor. Study outcomes and limitations: Donor clonotype sharing was expected to depend on sequencing depth. Since donors were few, the genetic and exposure-history diversity represented was limited.

Assay: immunoSEQ multiplex PCR; the TCRdb copy retains only in-frame clones and omits some. The sample holds fewer than 3 million clones, just under 95% seen once. With respect to this clone: Its antigen is currently unknown.

Germline V lookup: CDR1 KGHSH, CDR2 LQKENI. The CDR3 has 16 amino acids. V lost 5 bases and J lost 0; bases outside the gene matches: 10. This clonotype was sampled from a man aged 18 to 29 in good health. Some clones in this sample may be carry-over from other donors' samples. Sequencing used naive CD4+ T cells from PBMCs. As for subset: CD45RA+ positively selected. V and J are TRBV18 and TRBJ2-7; 7 nucleotides line up with TRBD2. The CDR3 protein is CASSSFRGDSSYEQYF. CDR3 nucleotides: TGTGCCAGCTCATCATTCCGGGGGGATAGCTCCTACGAGCAGTACTTC.